Reported below is one T cell receptor (beta chain). The data belong to a study of blood T cell repertoires in COVID-19. Seattle patients were enrolled during active infection and followed longitudinally. Authors' analysis steps: Reference gene primer amplification in the assay estimated nucleated cell counts. Using immunoSEQ multiplex PCR, the repertoire was profiled, and TCRdb retains in-frame clones only, with some absent. V and J calls and clone size follow that table, whereas D and trimming were derived from the DNA. This table has more than 300,000 clones, almost 90% appearing once. The CDR3 spans 15 residues. Looked up from germline, CDR1 is SEHNR and CDR2 is FQNEAQ (reference sequence). Between the trimmed V and J ends, which lost 1 base and 8 bases, there was a span of 17 bases.

V is TRBV7-9 and J is TRBJ1-2; D is perhaps TRBD1 (6 bases). Sequencing input: peripheral blood. This receptor was taken from a woman in her 70s with COVID-19, enrolled during active disease. The CDR3: CASSLVGAGPEGYTF. CDR3 bases: TGTGCCAGCAGCTTAGTGGGGGCAGGCCCTGAGGGCTACACCTTC.